This T cell receptor beta chain comes out of a study of T cell responses to AZD1222 COVID-19 vaccine. Findings and limits, study-wide: After two AZD1222 doses, spike-specific TCR breadth and depth rose versus day 0. Baseline seropositivity occurred in only six AZD1222 recipients. Unmutated variant regions reportedly attract nearly half of all spike-specific TCRs.

The table came from immunoSEQ multiplex PCR; TCRdb's copy has only in-frame clones and leaves some out. Of some 180,000 clones listed, approximately 92% were seen once; the top ten hold over 1.5%. This CDR3 is 15 amino acids long. The trim removed 4 bases at V and 6 bases at J, leaving 6 bases unmatched. Germline loops: CDR1 SGHRS, CDR2 YFSETQ. Turning to this clone: Its antigen is undetermined.

Sequencing was performed on peripheral blood, taken on day 0 of AZD1222 vaccination. The V and J genes are TRBV5-1 and TRBJ1-5, with 11 bases matching TRBD1. This sequence originates from an adult in good health. The CDR3 sequence is CASSPWDRGSQPQHF. CDR3 nucleotide sequence: TGCGCCAGCAGCCCATGGGACAGGGGGAGTCAGCCCCAGCATTTT. Full variable domain (remainder filled in from reference TRBV5-1 and TRBJ1-5): KAGVTQTPRYLIKTRGQQVTLSCSPISGHRSVSWYQQTPGQGLQFLFEYFSETQRNKGNFPGRFSGRQFSNSRSEMNVSTLELGDSALYLCASSPWDRGSQPQHFGDGTRLSIL.